Following are 5 T cell receptor beta chains from one sample sequenced in a study of cytomegalovirus exposure and HLA in healthy donors. PCR primers comprised 60 Vbeta and 13 Jbeta primers. This table comes from immunoSEQ multiplex PCR, and its TCRdb copy is limited to in-frame clones, with some not included. Among roughly 170,000 clones, around 82% were seen once, and the ten largest hold roughly 1%. Sequenced input: PBMCs. Receptors originate from a man between 25 and 39 years old in good health and CMV-seronegative.

V is TRBV6-5 and J is TRBJ2-5; D is possibly TRBD2 (5 bases). CDR1 MNHEY and CDR2 SVGAGI come from the germline V gene. Between the trimmed V and J ends, which lost 0 bases and 2 bases, there was a span of 7 bases. The CDR3 contains 14 residues. CDR3 nucleotide sequence: TGTGCCAGCAGTTACTCGGGCGGGCAAGAGACCCAGTACTTC. Amino acid sequence: CASSYSGGQETQYF.

This CDR3 reads CASMETGTSYEQYF. CDR3 nucleotide sequence: TGTGCCAGCATGGAAACAGGAACCTCCTACGAGCAGTACTTC. The chain links TRBV2 to TRBJ2-7, with D perhaps TRBD1 (5 bases). Trimming took 7 bases from V and 0 from J, leaving 13 bases between them. CDR3 length equals 14 residues. Germline V gives CDR1 SNHLY, CDR2 FYNNEI.

CDR3 amino acids: CASSQDGVETQYF. The CDR3 DNA follows: TGTGCCAGCAGCCAAGACGGGGTTGAGACCCAGTACTTC. The rearrangement joins TRBV11-2 to TRBJ2-5, with a weak D call TRBD2 (5 bases). With 5 bases removed from V and 5 bases from J, the gap between germline ends came to 12 bases. Germline V CDR1 and CDR2: SGHAT, FQNNGV. The CDR3 is 13 residues long.

V is TRBV7-9 and J is TRBJ1-3; TRBD1 agrees at 8 bases. V lost 6 bases and J lost 4; bases outside the gene matches: 11. The CDR3 covers 16 residues. CDR1 is SEHNR and CDR2 is FQNEAQ in the germline V gene (reference sequence). In nucleotides, the CDR3 is TGTGCCAGCAGTTACGCTCAGGGGGCGCGAGGAAACACCATATATTTT. Encoded protein: CASSYAQGARGNTIYF.

The chain employs TRBV5-1 and TRBJ2-3, with TRBD2 as a possible D gene (6 bases). This CDR3 has 17 residues. Germline values: CDR1 SGHRS, CDR2 YFSETQ. V lost 3 bases and J 4 bases, leaving 21 bases between the germline ends. CDR3 nucleotides: TGCGCCAGCAGCTCAACTTCGGGACTCCCGACGGCAGATACGCAGTATTTT. Translating it yields CASSSTSGLPTADTQYF.